The rows below give T cell receptor beta chains drawn from one sample of a study of neurological immune-mediated disorders. TCRdb processed the 5' RACE reads anew with MiXCR; each CDR3 protein has one entry. Among 50,000 or so distinct CDR3 sequences listed, roughly 23% were seen once. The sequenced material came from PBMCs. The receptor set was obtained from a woman aged 70 to 79 in good health. Each CDR3 is given with its conserved first and last residue. The order of the fields is clone size, V gene, J gene, D gene, CDR3 protein, CDR3 DNA. The D gene is left open where the match is weak. Size tells how often a clone was seen (once, few, many) or the class of an expanded clone, and some rows leave it out.

clone size: few
V gene: TRBV24-1
J gene: TRBJ2-5
D gene: NA
CDR3 protein: CATSDLKGEETQYF
CDR3 DNA: TGTGCCACCAGTGATTTGAAAGGAGAAGAGACCCAGTACTTC

clone size: NA
V gene: TRBV7-2
J gene: TRBJ2-5
D gene: TRBD2
CDR3 protein: CASSLASGRGQETQYF
CDR3 DNA: TGTGCCAGCAGCTTAGCTAGCGGGAGGGGCCAAGAGACCCAGTACTTC

clone size: once
V gene: TRBV4-2
J gene: TRBJ2-2
D gene: NA
CDR3 protein: CASSQDRLSTGELFF
CDR3 DNA: TGTGCCAGCAGCCAAGATAGACTAAGCACCGGGGAGCTGTTTTTT

clone size: many
V gene: TRBV20-1
J gene: TRBJ2-2
D gene: TRBD2
CDR3 protein: CSAPGGRAVTGELFF
CDR3 DNA: TGCAGTGCCCCCGGCGGGAGGGCCGTCACCGGGGAGCTGTTTTTT

clone size: NA
V gene: TRBV5-1
J gene: TRBJ2-5
D gene: TRBD1
CDR3 protein: CASSNPQGSGETQYF
CDR3 DNA: TGCGCCAGCAGCAACCCACAGGGGTCAGGAGAGACCCAGTACTTC

clone size: many
V gene: TRBV7-2
J gene: TRBJ2-6
D gene: TRBD1
CDR3 protein: CASSPRGPGGANVLTF
CDR3 DNA: TGTGCCAGCAGCCCCAGGGGGCCGGGTGGGGCCAACGTCCTGACTTTC

clone size: many
V gene: TRBV9
J gene: TRBJ2-2
D gene: NA
CDR3 protein: CASSVGGRLWAGELFF
CDR3 DNA: TGTGCCAGCAGCGTAGGGGGGCGGTTGTGGGCCGGGGAGCTGTTTTTT

clone size: many
V gene: TRBV11-2
J gene: TRBJ2-7
D gene: TRBD2
CDR3 protein: CASSYRDYTDEQYF
CDR3 DNA: TGTGCCAGCAGCTACCGGGACTACACCGACGAGCAGTACTTC

clone size: NA
V gene: TRBV6-2/TRBV6-3
J gene: TRBJ2-7
D gene: NA
CDR3 protein: CASSSKWLRGFNEQYF
CDR3 DNA: TGTGCCAGCAGTTCCAAATGGCTCAGGGGATTCAACGAGCAGTACTTC

clone size: many
V gene: TRBV3-1
J gene: TRBJ1-1
D gene: TRBD1
CDR3 protein: CASSPWDRTTEAFF
CDR3 DNA: TGTGCCAGCAGCCCCTGGGACAGAACTACTGAAGCTTTCTTT

clone size: many
V gene: TRBV9
J gene: TRBJ2-7
D gene: NA
CDR3 protein: CASSVAGASYEQYF
CDR3 DNA: TGTGCCAGCAGCGTAGCTGGGGCTTCCTACGAGCAGTACTTC

clone size: NA
V gene: TRBV6-6
J gene: TRBJ2-3
D gene: TRBD2
CDR3 protein: CASSYPSGADTQYF
CDR3 DNA: TGTGCCAGCAGTTACCCGAGCGGGGCAGATACGCAGTATTTT

clone size: many
V gene: TRBV10-3
J gene: TRBJ1-1
D gene: NA
CDR3 protein: CAIRINTEAFF
CDR3 DNA: TGTGCCATCAGGATAAACACTGAAGCTTTCTTT

clone size: many
V gene: TRBV20-1
J gene: TRBJ1-3
D gene: NA
CDR3 protein: CSARDAVGNTIYF
CDR3 DNA: TGCAGTGCTAGAGACGCAGTTGGAAACACCATATATTTT

clone size: many
V gene: TRBV7-9
J gene: TRBJ1-2
D gene: TRBD1
CDR3 protein: CASRPGTDYGYTF
CDR3 DNA: TGTGCCAGCAGGCCCGGGACAGACTATGGCTACACCTTC

clone size: many
V gene: TRBV2
J gene: TRBJ2-3
D gene: TRBD1
CDR3 protein: CASSQDRGGDTQYF
CDR3 DNA: TGTGCCAGCAGCCAGGACAGGGGTGGAGATACGCAGTATTTT

clone size: many
V gene: TRBV7-2
J gene: TRBJ2-2
D gene: NA
CDR3 protein: CASSSSSGIGGELFF
CDR3 DNA: TGTGCCAGCAGCTCCTCCTCAGGGATAGGTGGGGAGCTGTTTTTT

clone size: many
V gene: TRBV7-2
J gene: TRBJ2-1
D gene: NA
CDR3 protein: CASSWPTSGDEQFF
CDR3 DNA: TGTGCCAGCAGCTGGCCGACGAGCGGAGATGAGCAGTTCTTC

clone size: NA
V gene: TRBV7-2
J gene: TRBJ2-7
D gene: NA
CDR3 protein: CASSLGRRGTGLTSTYEQYF
CDR3 DNA: TGTGCCAGCAGCTTAGGCCGAAGGGGAACAGGGCTGACCTCCACCTACGAGCAGTACTTC

clone size: many
V gene: TRBV5-1
J gene: TRBJ2-7
D gene: NA
CDR3 protein: CASSLGQSSSYEQYF
CDR3 DNA: TGCGCCAGCAGCTTGGGGCAGAGTAGCTCCTACGAGCAGTACTTC

clone size: many
V gene: TRBV5-1
J gene: TRBJ1-6
D gene: NA
CDR3 protein: CASSLGSYNSPLHF
CDR3 DNA: TGCGCCAGCAGCTTGGGATCCTATAATTCACCCCTCCACTTT

clone size: once
V gene: TRBV18
J gene: TRBJ1-1
D gene: TRBD1
CDR3 protein: CASSLLDRDTEAFF
CDR3 DNA: TGTGCCAGCTCACTCTTGGACAGGGACACTGAAGCTTTCTTT

clone size: many
V gene: TRBV20-1
J gene: TRBJ2-5
D gene: NA
CDR3 protein: CSARDLGGETQYF
CDR3 DNA: TGCAGTGCTAGAGATTTGGGCGGGGAGACCCAGTACTTC

clone size: NA
V gene: TRBV6-2/TRBV6-3
J gene: TRBJ1-1
D gene: NA
CDR3 protein: CASSSPPVRGSTEAFF
CDR3 DNA: TGTGCCAGCAGCTCCCCCCCGGTGAGGGGAAGCACTGAAGCTTTCTTT

clone size: many
V gene: TRBV12-3/TRBV12-4
J gene: TRBJ2-1
D gene: NA
CDR3 protein: CASTLYSYNEQFF
CDR3 DNA: TGTGCCAGCACCCTTTATTCTTACAATGAGCAGTTCTTC

clone size: many
V gene: TRBV7-2
J gene: TRBJ1-2
D gene: NA
CDR3 protein: CASSFGGGPYNYGYTF
CDR3 DNA: TGTGCCAGCAGCTTTGGGGGAGGGCCTTATAACTATGGCTACACCTTC

clone size: many
V gene: TRBV7-2
J gene: TRBJ2-2
D gene: NA
CDR3 protein: CASSLVSFSTGELFF
CDR3 DNA: TGTGCCAGCAGCTTAGTGTCCTTTAGCACCGGGGAGCTGTTTTTT

clone size: many
V gene: TRBV7-9
J gene: TRBJ2-7
D gene: NA
CDR3 protein: CASSLVDYRDEQYF
CDR3 DNA: TGTGCCAGCAGCTTAGTTGACTACCGGGACGAGCAGTACTTC

clone size: many
V gene: TRBV3-1
J gene: TRBJ2-1
D gene: NA
CDR3 protein: CASRHSNEQFF
CDR3 DNA: TGTGCCAGCAGACATTCGAATGAGCAGTTCTTC

clone size: many
V gene: TRBV11-3
J gene: TRBJ2-2
D gene: TRBD2
CDR3 protein: CASSFGGSVGTGELFF
CDR3 DNA: TGTGCCAGCAGCTTTGGCGGGAGCGTCGGCACCGGGGAGCTGTTTTTT